The 16 T cell receptor beta chains below come from one sample, sequenced in a study of human versus mouse CDR3 diversity and MHC coevolution. Libraries were prepared by immunoSEQ multiplex PCR; TCRdb keeps only in-frame clonotypes and omits some of them. The data show about 80,000 clones, about 93% seen once. Sequenced sample: naive CD4+ T cells from blood. Subset defined: CD45RO-negative CD62L-positive naive CD4 T cells. The receptor source for this set is a person between 25 and 75 years old in good health.

Only one count was recorded for this clone. V is TRBV9 and J is TRBJ2-3; D is ambiguous. Germline V gives CDR1 SGDLS, CDR2 YYNGEE. V lost 0 bases, J lost 5 bases, and 7 bases lay in between. The CDR3 covers 13 residues. CDR3 sequence reads: CASSVAVLDTQYF. The DNA for the CDR3 is TGTGCCAGCAGCGTAGCGGTGTTAGATACGCAGTATTTT.

The chain recombines TRBV27 with TRBJ2-1; 9 bases fit TRBD2. Germline V lookup: CDR1 MNHEY, CDR2 SMNVEV (reference sequence). The CDR3 contains 18 residues. Trimming took 5 bases from V and 8 from J; bases not matched to a gene: 19. The chain's CDR3 is CASSLAGLGLGTPHEQFF. The CDR3 region has the DNA TGTGCCAGCAGTCTAGCGGGACTAGGCTTGGGGACTCCTCATGAGCAGTTCTTC.

The CDR3 loop is CASTPRVTEAFF. Written as DNA, the CDR3 is TGTGCCAGCACCCCCAGGGTCACTGAAGCTTTCTTT. The chain has TRBV2 and TRBJ1-1; D is perhaps TRBD1 (5 bases). The ends were cut back, 7 bases at V and 4 bases at J, with 10 bases in the middle. Germline V gene sequence: CDR1 SNHLY, CDR2 FYNNEI. The CDR3 is made up of 12 amino acids.

The V and J genes are TRBV7-3 and TRBJ1-1, with 10 positions matching TRBD1. The CDR3 consists of 14 residues. CDR1 and CDR2 from the germline V gene are SGHTA and FQGTGA. V shed 7 bases, J shed 4 bases, and the junction held 6 bases outside the gene matches. The CDR3 DNA reads TGTGCCAGCAAGAGGACAGGGGGGGCCACTGAAGCTTTCTTT. Amino acids: CASKRTGGATEAFF. The full variable domain, in which reference TRBV7-3 and TRBJ1-1 provide the parts outside the CDR3, is GAGVSQTPSNKVTEKGKYVELRCDPISGHTALYWYRQSLGQGPEFLIYFQGTGAADDSGLPNDRFFAVRPEGSVSTLKIQRTERGDSAVYLCASKRTGGATEAFFGQGTRLTVV.

The chain employs TRBV27 and TRBJ2-3; 12 nucleotides match TRBD2. The CDR3 contains 16 residues. With V trimmed by 4 bases and J by 5 bases, 7 bases remained unmatched. In germline, CDR1 is MNHEY, CDR2 SMNVEV (reference sequence). The CDR3 here is CASSYLGLAGGDTQYF. DNA of the CDR3: TGTGCCAGCAGTTATCTGGGACTAGCGGGTGGAGATACGCAGTATTTT.

This clone was seen just once. V usage is TRBV19 and J usage is TRBJ1-4, with 10 bases identical to TRBD1. Germline CDR1 is LNHDA and CDR2 is SQIVND (reference sequence). The V gene end was trimmed by 5 bases and the J gene end by 8 bases; junction bases not matched to a gene: 8. There are 15 residues in the CDR3. The CDR3 protein is CASSLTGTGDEKLFF. CDR3 in DNA: TGTGCCAGTAGTCTCACCGGGACAGGGGACGAAAAACTGTTTTTT.

The chain couples TRBV4-3 to TRBJ2-1; 8 bases agree with TRBD2. V lost 1 base, J lost 5 bases, and 10 bases stayed unmatched. The V gene's germline CDR1 is LGHNA and CDR2 YSLEER. The CDR3 sequence is 17 residues long. Here the CDR3 reads CASSQVSGGGINNEQFF. The CDR3 DNA sequence: TGCGCCAGCAGCCAAGTATCGGGCGGGGGGATAAACAATGAGCAGTTCTTC.

V usage is TRBV19 and J usage is TRBJ2-2; TRBD2 matches at 8 bases. Losses at the gene ends were 7 bases for V and 5 bases for J; bases not matched to a gene: 9. The germline gives CDR1 LNHDA, CDR2 SQIVND (reference sequence). There are 15 residues in the CDR3. CDR3 sequence (DNA): TGTGCCAGTATCCCCAGCGGGAGTGGAACCGGGGAGCTGTTTTTT. Encoded protein: CASIPSGSGTGELFF.

The rearrangement uses TRBV7-9 and TRBJ2-7, with TRBD1 identical over 10 bases. The junction had 4 bases not matched to a gene; V was cut back by 0 bases and J by 5 bases. CDR3 size: 15 residues. Germline V gene sequence: CDR1 SEHNR, CDR2 FQNEAQ (reference sequence). CDR3 amino acids: CASSLAGQGTHEQYF. The CDR3 DNA follows: TGTGCCAGCAGCTTAGCGGGACAGGGGACCCACGAGCAGTACTTC.

V is TRBV5-4 and J is TRBJ1-2; 7 nucleotides align to TRBD1. The CDR3 is made up of 14 amino acids. With 0 bases clipped from V and 6 bases from J, the junction kept 5 bases outside the gene matches. Germline lookup yields CDR1 SGHNT and CDR2 YYREEE (reference sequence). CDR3 coding DNA: TGTGCCAGCAGCTTGGATAGCAGGGGGGATGGCTACACCTTC. It translates to CASSLDSRGDGYTF.

The V and J genes are TRBV29-1 and TRBJ1-3, with D perhaps TRBD1 (5 bases). The CDR3 covers 15 residues. V was shortened by 4 bases and J by 4 bases, with 17 bases between the two germline ends. Germline V gives CDR1 SQVTM, CDR2 ANQGSEA. The chain's CDR3 is CSVGGQPGSGNTIYF. In DNA, the CDR3 is TGCAGCGTTGGGGGCCAGCCAGGGTCGGGAAACACCATATATTTT.

The chain recombines TRBV7-9 with TRBJ2-7; 7 bases line up with TRBD1. The junction had 11 bases not matched to a gene; V was cut back by 5 bases and J by 7 bases. Germline CDR1 is SEHNR and CDR2 is FQNEAQ (reference sequence). The CDR3 is made up of 14 amino acids. CDR3 in amino acids: CASSLGQPRGEQYF. The CDR3 region has the DNA TGTGCCAGCAGCCTGGGACAGCCAAGAGGTGAGCAGTACTTC. The full variable domain, its missing parts supplied by reference TRBV7-9 and TRBJ2-7, is DTGVSQNPRHKITKRGQNVTFRCDPISEHNRLYWYRQTLGQGPEFLTYFQNEAQLEKSRLLSDRFSAERPKGSFSTLEIQRTEQGDSAMYLCASSLGQPRGEQYFGPGTRLTVT.

This chain links TRBV5-8 with TRBJ1-2; the D gene is possibly TRBD1 (6 bases). The CDR3 is 14 amino acids. V was cut by 4 bases and J by 4 bases, with 14 bases left in between. CDR1 and CDR2 (germline): SGHTS, YDEGEE. The CDR3 DNA reads TGTGCCAGCAGCCAAGGGGGGGGCGCCTATGGCTACACCTTC. It yields the protein CASSQGGGAYGYTF. The whole variable domain, remainder taken from reference TRBV5-8 and TRBJ1-2, is EAGVTQSPTHLIKTRGQQATLRCSPISGHTSVYWYQQALGLGLQFLLWYDEGEERNRGNFPPRFSGRQFPNYSSELNVNALELEDSALYLCASSQGGGAYGYTFGSGTRLTVV.

The chain carries TRBV5-4 and TRBJ2-7, with D maybe TRBD1 (6 bases). There are 16 residues in the CDR3. V was pared by 4 bases and J by 5 bases, with 22 bases between. CDR1 and CDR2 from the germline V gene are SGHNT and YYREEE (reference sequence). The CDR3 DNA follows: TGTGCCAGCAGCGAGGACGCCGGGACAAAGTTCAACGAGCAGTACTTC. Amino acid sequence: CASSEDAGTKFNEQYF.

The J gene is TRBJ1-5, the V gene TRBV15; a weak D match, TRBD1 (6 bases). Germline CDR1 reads LNHNV; CDR2 reads YYDKDF (reference sequence). Trimming left V 9 bases short and J 1 base short, with 16 bases between. The CDR3 is 15 amino acids. Here the CDR3 reads CATKIGGMSNQPQHF. For the CDR3, the DNA is TGTGCCACTAAGATAGGGGGTATGAGCAATCAGCCCCAGCATTTT. The full variable domain, completed using reference TRBV15 and TRBJ1-5, is DAMVIQNPRYQVTQFGKPVTLSCSQTLNHNVMYWYQQKSSQAPKLLFHYYDKDFNNEADTPDNFQSRRPNTSFCFLDIRSPGLGDTAMYLCATKIGGMSNQPQHFGDGTRLSIL.

V gene TRBV11-1 combines with J gene TRBJ1-2; TRBD1 matches at 8 bases. This CDR3 comprises 14 residues. Germline V gene lookup returns CDR1 SGHAT and CDR2 FQDESV (reference sequence). After removal of 4 bases from V and 4 bases from J, the junction contained 5 bases not matched to a gene. CDR3: CASSSRQGAYGYTF. CDR3 bases: TGTGCCAGCAGCTCCCGGCAGGGGGCCTATGGCTACACCTTC.